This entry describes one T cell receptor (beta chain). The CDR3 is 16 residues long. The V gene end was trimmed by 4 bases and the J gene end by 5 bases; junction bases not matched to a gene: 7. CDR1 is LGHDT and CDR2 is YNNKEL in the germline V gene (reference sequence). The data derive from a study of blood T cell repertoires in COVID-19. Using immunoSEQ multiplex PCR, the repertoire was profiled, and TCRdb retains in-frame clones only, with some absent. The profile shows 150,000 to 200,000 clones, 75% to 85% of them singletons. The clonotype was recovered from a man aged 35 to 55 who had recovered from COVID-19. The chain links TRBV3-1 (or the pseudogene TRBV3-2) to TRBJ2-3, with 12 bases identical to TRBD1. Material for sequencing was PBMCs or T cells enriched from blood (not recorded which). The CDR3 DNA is TGTGCCAGCAGCCTCGGGACAGGGGGCGCGCAAGATACGCAGTATTTT. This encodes CASSLGTGGAQDTQYF.